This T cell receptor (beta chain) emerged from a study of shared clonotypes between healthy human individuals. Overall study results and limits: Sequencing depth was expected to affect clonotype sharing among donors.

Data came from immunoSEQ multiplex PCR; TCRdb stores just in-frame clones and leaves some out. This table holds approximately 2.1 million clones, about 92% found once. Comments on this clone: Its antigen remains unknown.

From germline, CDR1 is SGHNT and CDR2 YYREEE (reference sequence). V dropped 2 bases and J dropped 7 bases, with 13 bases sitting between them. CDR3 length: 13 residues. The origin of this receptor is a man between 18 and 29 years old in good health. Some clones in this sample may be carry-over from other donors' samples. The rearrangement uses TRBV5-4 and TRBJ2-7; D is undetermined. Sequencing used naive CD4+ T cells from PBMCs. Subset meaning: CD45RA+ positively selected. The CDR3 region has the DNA TGTGCCAGCAGCTTCTTCTCCCTCCAAGAGCAGTACTTC. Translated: CASSFFSLQEQYF.